A single sample is the source of the 19 T cell receptor beta chains below, sequenced in a study of T cell responses to AZD1222 COVID-19 vaccine. Here immunoSEQ multiplex PCR was the method, and the copy in TCRdb shows in-frame clones only, minus some. The sample shows approximately 100,000 clones, about 91% of them seen only once. Material: peripheral blood, obtained on day 0 of AZD1222 vaccination. Source of these receptors: an adult in good health.

The chain employs TRBV14 and TRBJ1-1; the D gene is possibly TRBD1 (6 bases). The CDR3 is 15 amino acids. CDR1 and CDR2 (germline): SGHDN, FVKESK. Trimming took 4 bases from V and 7 from J, leaving 19 bases between them. DNA of the CDR3: TGTGCCAGCAGCCCTACGACAGGATATGCGGGTGAAGCTTTCTTT. Its protein product is CASSPTTGYAGEAFF.

In its sample, this clone was seen a few times. The gene calls are TRBV19 and TRBJ2-2; 10 nucleotides line up with TRBD1. Trimming removed 9 bases from V and 2 bases from J; junction bases left unmatched: 3. Germline V gene lookup returns CDR1 LNHDA and CDR2 SQIVND (reference sequence). This CDR3 comprises 14 residues. In DNA form, the CDR3 reads TGTGCCAGCGACAGGGGGCTTAACACCGGGGAGCTGTTTTTT. Translation gives CASDRGLNTGELFF.

This chain links TRBV9 with TRBJ2-3; D gene unclear. V was clipped by 0 bases and J by 6 bases, with 5 bases between them. Germline assignment: CDR1 SGDLS and CDR2 YYNGEE. The CDR3 is 12 residues long. The CDR3 here is CASSVAEDTQYF. The CDR3 nucleotides read TGTGCCAGCAGCGTAGCGGAGGATACGCAGTATTTT.

V usage is TRBV5-4 and J usage is TRBJ2-1; possible D gene TRBD2, 6 bases. Per germline, CDR1 SGHNT and CDR2 YYREEE (reference sequence). Trimming removed 4 bases at V and 9 bases at J, with 14 bases between. The CDR3 totals 13 residues. CDR3 amino acids: CASSKDYATEQFF. CDR3 bases: TGTGCCAGCAGCAAGGACTACGCAACTGAGCAGTTCTTC.

The gene calls are TRBV24-1 and TRBJ2-1; D is perhaps TRBD2 (5 bases). The CDR3 has 15 residues. V was shortened by 0 bases and J by 9 bases, with 14 bases between the two germline ends. Germline V gene sequence: CDR1 KGHDR, CDR2 SFDVKD. The CDR3, as DNA: TGTGCCACCAGTGATTTGTATTTCGGCGCGGGTGAGCAGTTCTTC. Translating gives CATSDLYFGAGEQFF.

V gene TRBV11-2 combines with J gene TRBJ2-7; TRBD2 matches 7 bases. The junction had 4 bases not matched to a gene; V was cut back by 1 base and J by 7 bases. This CDR3 has 13 residues. Germline V gene data show CDR1 as SGHAT and CDR2 as FQNNGV. DNA for the CDR3: TGTGCCAGCAGCTTAGGGACTAGATCGGAGCAGTACTTC. Its translation: CASSLGTRSEQYF.

The chain uses TRBV6-2 or TRBV6-3 and TRBJ2-5, with 10 positions matching TRBD2. Germline-derived CDR1 and CDR2 are MNHEY and SVGEGT. V lost 4 bases, J lost 5 bases, and 7 bases stayed unmatched. The CDR3 consists of 15 residues. Here the CDR3 reads CASSSGLAFRETQYF. CDR3 bases: TGTGCCAGCAGTTCGGGACTAGCGTTCCGGGAGACCCAGTACTTC.

The V and J genes are TRBV19 and TRBJ2-7, with 14 bases matching TRBD2. J lost 4 bases, V lost 4 bases, and 6 bases had no gene match. The CDR3 is 16 residues long. CDR1 is LNHDA and CDR2 is SQIVND in the germline V gene (reference sequence). CDR3: CASSKGTSGSSYEQYF. The DNA of the CDR3 is TGTGCCAGTAGTAAAGGGACTAGCGGGAGTTCTTACGAGCAGTACTTC.

This sequence joins TRBV13 and TRBJ1-4; 7 bases align to TRBD1. Per the germline V gene, CDR1 is PRHDT and CDR2 is FYEKMQ (reference sequence). V shed 5 bases, J shed 3 bases, and the junction held 3 bases outside the gene matches. The CDR3 sequence is 14 residues long. The CDR3, as DNA: TGTGCCAGCAGCCGGGGACAGCCTAATGAAAAACTGTTTTTT. It translates to CASSRGQPNEKLFF.

The V and J genes are TRBV12-5 and TRBJ2-5, with 7 bases matching TRBD2. The CDR3 totals 13 residues. The V gene end was trimmed by 3 bases and the J gene end by 5 bases; junction bases not matched to a gene: 3. Germline V CDR1 and CDR2: LGHNT, FRNRAP. CDR3 sequence (DNA): TGTGCTAGTGGTTTCGCGGGAGAGGAGACCCAGTACTTC. The encoded protein is CASGFAGEETQYF. Full variable domain (missing parts from reference TRBV12-5 and TRBJ2-5): DARVTQTPRHKVTEMGQEVTMRCQPILGHNTVFWYRQTMMQGLELLAYFRNRAPLDDSGMPKDRFSAEMPDATLATLKIQPSEPRDSAVYFCASGFAGEETQYFGPGTRLLVL.

This chain joins TRBV6-5 and TRBJ2-1, with no clear D. From germline, CDR1 is MNHEY and CDR2 SVGAGI. V was shortened by 0 bases and J by 9 bases, with 15 bases between the two germline ends. This CDR3 spans 15 amino acids. CDR3 in amino acids: CASSYSISISPEQFF. CDR3 nucleotides: TGTGCCAGCAGTTACTCGATCTCTATTTCCCCTGAGCAGTTCTTC.

The V call is TRBV9, the J call TRBJ2-1, with D hard to call. CDR3 length equals 13 residues. Per germline, CDR1 SGDLS and CDR2 YYNGEE. Trimming took 0 bases from V and 8 from J, leaving 9 bases between them. For the CDR3, the DNA is TGTGCCAGCAGCGTAGAAAGCCCCCATGAGCAGTTCTTC. Translated: CASSVESPHEQFF. The full variable domain, with the rest looked up from reference TRBV9 and TRBJ2-1, is DSGVTQTPKHLITATGQRVTLRCSPRSGDLSVYWYQQSLDQGLQFLIQYYNGEERAKGNILERFSAQQFPDLHSELNLSSLELGDSALYFCASSVESPHEQFFGPGTRLTVL.

This clone was seen a single time. V is TRBV6-4 and J is TRBJ2-1, with D possibly matching TRBD2 (6 bases). The V end was cut by 2 bases, the J end by 3 bases, with 11 bases between. CDR1 and CDR2 (germline): MRHNA, SNTAGT. CDR3 length equals 15 residues. The CDR3 sequence is CASSDDAGSYNEQFF. The DNA for the CDR3 is TGTGCCAGCAGTGACGACGCGGGGAGCTACAATGAGCAGTTCTTC.

This chain uses TRBV25-1 with TRBJ2-7, with a possible D match to TRBD1 (5 bases). The CDR3 consists of 14 residues. Germline CDR1 is MGHDK and CDR2 is SYGVNS. Between the trimmed V and J ends, which lost 0 bases and 0 bases, there was a span of 6 bases. This chain's CDR3 is CASSEYDSSYEQYF. The DNA of the CDR3 is TGTGCCAGCAGTGAATATGACAGCTCCTACGAGCAGTACTTC.

The chain uses TRBV15 and TRBJ2-7; maybe TRBD2 (7 bases). Germline V gene data show CDR1 as LNHNV and CDR2 as YYDKDF (reference sequence). Trimming stripped 3 bases from V and 3 bases from J, with 18 bases between. The CDR3 has 16 amino acids. CDR3 coding DNA: TGTGCCACCAGCAGGGGGGGGGCTCCGGGAGTCTACGAGCAGTACTTC. As protein: CATSRGGAPGVYEQYF.

V and J are TRBV4-3 and TRBJ2-2; 7 nucleotides align to TRBD1. V gave up 5 bases and J gave up 7 bases; unmatched junction bases: 10. The germline CDR1 and CDR2 sequences are LGHNA and YSLEER. The CDR3 extends over 15 amino acids. The CDR3 is CASSDGTGVLGELFF. The CDR3 DNA reads as TGCGCCAGCAGCGACGGCACAGGGGTCCTCGGGGAGCTGTTTTTT.

This rearrangement joins TRBV28 to TRBJ2-7, with D tentatively TRBD2 (5 bases). Germline CDR1 MDHEN, CDR2 SYDVKM. Trimming shortened V by 6 bases and J by 3 bases, and 12 bases separated the two germline ends. This CDR3 contains 13 residues. CDR3 region: CASSNLRGYEQYF. CDR3 bases: TGTGCCAGCAGCAACCTTCGGGGCTACGAGCAGTACTTC. The full variable domain, with the rest looked up from reference TRBV28 and TRBJ2-7, is DVKVTQSSRYLVKRTGEKVFLECVQDMDHENMFWYRQDPGLGLRLIYFSYDVKMKEKGDIPEGYSVSREKKERFSLILESASTNQTSMYLCASSNLRGYEQYFGPGTRLTVT.

The rearrangement uses TRBV7-2 and TRBJ2-1; possible D gene TRBD2, 6 bases. The CDR3 sequence is 14 residues long. V was clipped by 7 bases and J by 5 bases, with 15 bases between them. Per germline, CDR1 SGHTA and CDR2 FQGNSA. For the CDR3, the DNA is TGTGCCAGCAAAGGGAGCGGGTCGAACAATGAGCAGTTCTTC. Translated, it gives CASKGSGSNNEQFF. Drawing the rest from reference TRBV7-2 and TRBJ2-1, the complete variable domain is GAGVSQSPSNKVTEKGKDVELRCDPISGHTALYWYRQSLGQGLEFLIYFQGNSAPDKSGLPSDRFSAERTGGSVSTLTIQRTQQEDSAVYLCASKGSGSNNEQFFGPGTRLTVL.

The chain couples TRBV10-3 to TRBJ2-1; 10 bases fit TRBD2. J was trimmed by 1 base and V by 0 bases; bases with no gene match: 3. The germline V gene has CDR1 ENHRY and CDR2 SYGVKD. The CDR3 sequence is 17 residues long. The CDR3 DNA reads TGTGCCATCAGTGAGTCAAGCGGGAGGGCGTCCTACAATGAGCAGTTCTTC. Encoded protein: CAISESSGRASYNEQFF.